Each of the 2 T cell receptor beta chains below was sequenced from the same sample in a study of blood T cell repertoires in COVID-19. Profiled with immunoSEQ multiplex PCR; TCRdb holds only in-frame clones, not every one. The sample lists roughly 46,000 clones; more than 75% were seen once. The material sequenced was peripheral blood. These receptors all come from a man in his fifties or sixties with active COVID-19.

The CDR3 DNA reads as TGTGCCAGCAGCCAGATGTTGGCGGGAACGTACGAGCAGTACTTC. This encodes CASSQMLAGTYEQYF. The V and J genes are TRBV7-2 and TRBJ2-7; TRBD2 is a possible D gene (6 bases). With 5 bases removed from V and 4 bases from J, the gap between germline ends came to 18 bases. CDR3 size: 15 residues. The germline V gene encodes CDR1 SGHTA and CDR2 FQGNSA.

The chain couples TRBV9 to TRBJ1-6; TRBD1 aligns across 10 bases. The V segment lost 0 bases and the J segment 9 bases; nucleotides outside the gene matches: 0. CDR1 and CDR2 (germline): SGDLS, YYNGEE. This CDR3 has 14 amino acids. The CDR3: CASSVGTGGSPLHF. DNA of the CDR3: TGTGCCAGCAGCGTAGGGACAGGGGGTTCACCCCTCCACTTT.